The entry that follows covers one T cell receptor beta chain sequence. This record comes from a study of blood T cell repertoires in COVID-19. Study-wide context: Donors in the United States, Italy and Spain gave samples during acute or convalescent COVID-19.

CDR3 length: 16 amino acids. V lost 2 bases, J lost 5 bases, and 5 bases stayed unmatched. Germline assignment: CDR1 MNHEY and CDR2 SVGEGT. As processed by the authors: Amplification with reference gene primers provided the estimates of nucleated cell counts. Method: immunoSEQ multiplex PCR; TCRdb's copy keeps in-frame clones and lacks some. V and J calls and clone size are copied from that table; D and trimming were computed from the DNA. In the table there are 310,000 or so clones, 87% of which are singletons. Enrolled during active infection, Seattle patients were then followed longitudinally. This TCR was sampled from a man aged 30 to 45 with COVID-19, enrolled during active disease. This chain joins TRBV6-2 or TRBV6-3 and TRBJ2-1; 11 bases agree with TRBD2. Sequenced material: peripheral blood. CDR3 DNA sequence: TGTGCCAGCAGTTACCCTAGCGGGGGGAACGACAATGAGCAGTTCTTC. It specifies CASSYPSGGNDNEQFF.